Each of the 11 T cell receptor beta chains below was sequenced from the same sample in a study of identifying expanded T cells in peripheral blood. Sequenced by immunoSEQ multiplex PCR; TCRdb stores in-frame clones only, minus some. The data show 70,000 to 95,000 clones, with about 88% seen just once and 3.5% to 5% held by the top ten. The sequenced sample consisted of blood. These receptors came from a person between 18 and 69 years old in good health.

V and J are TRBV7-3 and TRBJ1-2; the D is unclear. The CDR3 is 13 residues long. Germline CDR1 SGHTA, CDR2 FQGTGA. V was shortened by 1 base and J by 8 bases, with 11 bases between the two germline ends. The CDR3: CASSLNEESGYTF. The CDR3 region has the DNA TGTGCCAGCAGCTTAAATGAGGAATCAGGCTACACCTTC.

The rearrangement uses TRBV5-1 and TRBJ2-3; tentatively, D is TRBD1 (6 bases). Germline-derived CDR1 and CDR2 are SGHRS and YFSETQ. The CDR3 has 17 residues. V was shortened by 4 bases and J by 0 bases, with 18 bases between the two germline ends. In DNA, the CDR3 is TGCGCCAGCAGCAACCCGCCGGGACACCTTAGCACAGATACGCAGTATTTT. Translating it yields CASSNPPGHLSTDTQYF.

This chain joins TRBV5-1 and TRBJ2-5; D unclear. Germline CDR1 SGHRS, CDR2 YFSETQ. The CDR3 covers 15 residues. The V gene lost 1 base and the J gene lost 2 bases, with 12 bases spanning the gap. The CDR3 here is CASSLTRSGQETQYF. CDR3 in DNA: TGCGCCAGCAGCTTGACCAGGTCGGGTCAAGAGACCCAGTACTTC.

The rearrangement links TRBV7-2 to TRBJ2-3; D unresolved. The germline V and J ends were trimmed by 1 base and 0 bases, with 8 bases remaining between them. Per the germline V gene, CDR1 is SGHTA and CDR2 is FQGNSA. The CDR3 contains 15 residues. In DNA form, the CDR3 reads TGTGCCAGCAGCTTAGGCTACGGTAGCACAGATACGCAGTATTTT. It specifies CASSLGYGSTDTQYF.

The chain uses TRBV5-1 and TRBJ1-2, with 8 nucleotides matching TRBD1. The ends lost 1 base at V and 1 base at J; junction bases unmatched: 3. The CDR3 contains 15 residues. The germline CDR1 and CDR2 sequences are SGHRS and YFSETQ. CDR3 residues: CASSLTGGYNYGYTF. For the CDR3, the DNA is TGCGCCAGCAGCTTGACAGGGGGTTATAACTATGGCTACACCTTC.

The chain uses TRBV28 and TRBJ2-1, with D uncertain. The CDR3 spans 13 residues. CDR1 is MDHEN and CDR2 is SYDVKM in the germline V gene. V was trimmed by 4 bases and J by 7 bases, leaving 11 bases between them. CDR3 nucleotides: TGTGCCAGCAGTTATACCTGGGTGAATGAGCAGTTCTTC. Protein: CASSYTWVNEQFF.

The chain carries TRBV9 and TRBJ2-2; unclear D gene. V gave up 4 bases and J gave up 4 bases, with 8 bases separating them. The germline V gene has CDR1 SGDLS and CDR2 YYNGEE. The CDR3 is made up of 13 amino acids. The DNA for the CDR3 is TGTGCCAGCAGCCCCCTGAGCACCGGGGAGCTGTTTTTT. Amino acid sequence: CASSPLSTGELFF.

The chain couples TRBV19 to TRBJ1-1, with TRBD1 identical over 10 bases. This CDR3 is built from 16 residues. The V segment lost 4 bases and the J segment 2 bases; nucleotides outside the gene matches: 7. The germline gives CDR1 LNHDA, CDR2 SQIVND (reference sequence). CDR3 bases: TGTGCCAGTAGTAGACGACAGGGGGCGCTTAACACTGAAGCTTTCTTT. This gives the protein CASSRRQGALNTEAFF.

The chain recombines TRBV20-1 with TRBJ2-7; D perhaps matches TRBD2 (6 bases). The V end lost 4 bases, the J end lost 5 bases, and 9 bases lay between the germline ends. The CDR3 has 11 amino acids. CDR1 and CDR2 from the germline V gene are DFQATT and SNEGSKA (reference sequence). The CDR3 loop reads CSAIRLDEQYF. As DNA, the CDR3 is TGCAGTGCTATACGACTAGACGAGCAGTACTTC.

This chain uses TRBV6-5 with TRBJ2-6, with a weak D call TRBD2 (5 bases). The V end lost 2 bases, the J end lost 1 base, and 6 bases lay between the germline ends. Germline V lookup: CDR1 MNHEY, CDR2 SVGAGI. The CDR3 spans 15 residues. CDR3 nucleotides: TGTGCCAGCAGTTACGGCGGGTCTGGGGCCAACGTCCTGACTTTC. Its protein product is CASSYGGSGANVLTF.

In DNA form, the CDR3 reads TGTGCCAGCAGCCCGCAAGGACAGGGGACAGATACGCAGTATTTT. Translation: CASSPQGQGTDTQYF. The chain joins TRBV5-4 to TRBJ2-3; 9 nucleotides match TRBD1. The CDR3 runs to 15 residues. CDR1 and CDR2 (germline): SGHNT, YYREEE (reference sequence). The J segment lost 3 bases and the V segment lost 4 bases, leaving 6 bases of the junction unmatched.